Presented here are 6 T cell receptor beta chains from one specimen sequenced in a study of identifying expanded T cells in peripheral blood. Only in-frame clones appear in the TCRdb table, and some are missing; sequencing was by immunoSEQ multiplex PCR. The sample has tens of thousands of clones, about four fifths seen once; the top ten hold 20%. The sequenced sample consisted of blood. The origin of the receptors is a person aged 18 to 75 in good health.

The chain is built from TRBV2 and TRBJ2-3, with D possibly TRBD1 on 5 matching bases. Trimming cost V 3 bases and J 2 bases, with 9 bases left between them. Germline CDR1 is SNHLY and CDR2 is FYNNEI. This CDR3 region has 14 residues. CDR3 in amino acids: CASSEDINTDTQYF. In DNA form, the CDR3 reads TGTGCCAGCAGTGAGGACATAAACACAGATACGCAGTATTTT.

The V gene is TRBV5-4, the J gene TRBJ2-3; tentatively, D is TRBD2 (5 bases). This CDR3 is 15 amino acids long. CDR1 SGHNT and CDR2 YYREEE come from the germline V gene (reference sequence). Between the trimmed V and J ends, which lost 0 bases and 1 base, there was a span of 9 bases. CDR3 amino acids: CASSLDLAGTDTQYF. The CDR3 DNA reads as TGTGCCAGCAGCTTGGATCTAGCAGGCACAGATACGCAGTATTTT.

The CDR3 region is CASSLGLAGEGNEQFF. In DNA, the CDR3 is TGTGCCAGCAGCTTAGGACTAGCGGGAGAGGGGAATGAGCAGTTCTTC. The chain couples TRBV5-6 to TRBJ2-1, with 13 bases that match TRBD2. V shed 2 bases, J shed 7 bases, and the junction held 6 bases outside the gene matches. The germline CDR1 and CDR2 sequences are SGHDT and YYEEEE. The CDR3 runs 16 residues.

V usage is TRBV7-9 and J usage is TRBJ2-7; 7 nucleotides line up with TRBD1. Trimming took 5 bases from V and 4 from J; bases not matched to a gene: 5. This CDR3 is 13 amino acids long. In germline, CDR1 is SEHNR, CDR2 FQNEAQ (reference sequence). The CDR3 loop reads CASSRGGSYEQYF. The CDR3 nucleotides are TGTGCCAGCAGCCGAGGGGGCTCATACGAGCAGTACTTC.

Judged by abundance, this clone is large. The chain carries TRBV28 and TRBJ2-3, with 13 positions matching TRBD2. The V segment lost 7 bases and the J segment 2 bases; nucleotides outside the gene matches: 6. CDR1 and CDR2 (germline): MDHEN, SYDVKM. This CDR3 has 16 residues. The CDR3 DNA reads as TGTGCCAGCACCGGACTAGCGGGAGTTTTCACAGATACGCAGTATTTT. Translated, it gives CASTGLAGVFTDTQYF.

The genes are TRBV2 and TRBJ1-4; possibly TRBD1 for D (5 bases). The CDR3 length is 16 residues. Trimming pared 0 bases from V and 5 bases from J, leaving 13 bases between. The germline V gene has CDR1 SNHLY and CDR2 FYNNEI. CDR3 sequence: CASSEAEGPGNEKLFF. The CDR3 DNA is TGTGCCAGCAGTGAAGCGGAGGGACCCGGGAATGAAAAACTGTTTTTT.